This T cell receptor beta chain was recovered during a study of OX40 agonist ivuxolimab in advanced cancers. As for the study more broadly: Ivuxolimab was an agonistic, fully human IgG2 monoclonal antibody directed against OX40 (CD134), a costimulatory receptor. Intravenous ivuxolimab was administered to patients every 2 weeks at six dose levels: 0.01, 0.1, 0.3, 1.5, 3 and 10 mg/kg. Of the approximately 50 patients in dose escalation, some 20 had hepatocellular carcinoma, some 15 had melanoma, 9 had renal cell carcinoma and 9 had head and neck cancer. In the dose-escalation cohort, over 65% of patients were male, and the mean age was roughly 60 years, with a range of about 23 to 90. Prior anti-PD-1, anti-PD-L1 or anti-CTLA-4 therapy was permitted, and 40% of dose-escalation patients had received checkpoint inhibitors. Three dose-escalation patients achieved partial responses, one with hepatocellular carcinoma and two with cutaneous melanoma. Peripheral TCRbeta sequencing was intended to test whether TCR sequence diversity was altered and clonal T-cell expansion was caused by ivuxolimab. The paper reports the monotherapy dose-escalation portion (N of about 54 patients) of the phase I ivuxolimab trial.

CDR1 and CDR2, looked up from the germline V gene, are MNHEY and SVGAGI. From the cysteine up to the phenylalanine, the CDR3 has a length of 15 residues. The sequence is cut down to CDR3 DNA, 45 bases in frame from base 1. V was cut back by 0 bases and J by 5 bases, leaving a gap of 13 bases between them. Overall study outcomes, separate from this receptor: At doses of 0.1 to 3.0 mg/kg, clonal expansion of both CD4+ and CD8+ blood T cells was observed from baseline to week 6. In the 0.1-3.0 mg/kg groups, partial responders had among the lowest normalized peripheral clonal expansion, particularly in CD8+ T cells. Low levels of normalized T-cell clonal expansion were also seen in some patients who did not respond. After ivuxolimab, CD8+ T cells had more expanded clones than CD4+ T cells on average. Antigen specificity was not determined for the clonally expanded peripheral T cells.

About this clone: Its antigen remains unidentified. Qualities for individual bases were not recorded, and no much larger clone is one base off.

To sequence the TCRbeta CDR3 region, genomic DNA was isolated from the sorted cells. TCRbeta CDR3 regions were sequenced using the immunoSEQ Assay. Here the immuneACCESS table is served through TCRdb, limited to in-frame sequences with V and J called. Missing clones are a known gap in these copies; in checked studies unresolved V genes cover under half, and the rest lacks a known reason. For this sample there are 60,000 or so clones; 70% to 90% appear just once. 5.2% of the sample is held by the ten biggest clonotypes. Patients with autoimmune disease history or receiving systemic immunosuppression were excluded from the trial. Peripheral blood for TCR sequencing was drawn from every dose cohort at baseline, at cycle 4 day 1 and at cycle 7 day 1. Samples were obtained from an open-label, multicenter, first-in-human phase I dose-escalation trial of ivuxolimab. The trial enrolled adults with locally advanced or metastatic head and neck squamous cell, hepatocellular, melanoma or renal cell carcinoma. CD4+ and CD8+ T cells were sorted separately from peripheral blood before TCR sequencing.

The V and J genes are TRBV6-5 and TRBJ1-1; TRBD1 is possibly the D segment (5 matching bases). The TCR comes from an adult with an advanced solid tumor such as melanoma, head and neck, liver or kidney cancer. This specimen consisted of CD4+ or CD8+ T cells sorted from blood, obtained in a trial of the OX40 agonist ivuxolimab. The DNA sequence reads TGTGCCAGCAGTTACTCAGTCAGTCGGGGGACTGAAGCTTTCTTT. This translates into CASSYSVSRGTEAFF.